The source of this TCR beta chain is a study of T cell repertoires in cytomegalovirus infection. Turning to this clonotype: What it binds is unknown. A read error may explain this, as a much larger clone is one base away.

TCRdb recomputed calls from the reads with MiXCR, one row per CDR3 protein. The table includes roughly 100,000 distinct CDR3 sequences, roughly 40% detected once. Source: CD8+ T cells from cultured PBMCs, taken from culture after CMV antigen stimulation. The sequence was collected from a human donor in good health (CMV status not recorded). Some clones in this sample may be carry-over from other donors' samples.

CDR3 loop: CASWGSYNEQFF. The CDR3 nucleotides are TGTGCCAGTTGGGGGTCCTACAATGAGCAGTTCTTC. The chain is built from TRBV2 and TRBJ2-1; D is perhaps TRBD1 or TRBD2 (5 bases each). V lost 9 bases, J lost 1 base, and 7 bases lay in between. The CDR3 sequence is 12 residues long. The germline gives CDR1 SNHLY, CDR2 FYNNEI.